A selection of T cell receptor beta chains follows, all from one sample in a study of T cell responses to AZD1222 COVID-19 vaccine. Assay: immunoSEQ multiplex PCR; the TCRdb copy retains only in-frame clones and omits some. The sample holds 130,000 or so clones, 90% seen once. Sequenced here: peripheral blood, sampled on day 0 of AZD1222 vaccination. These receptors all come from an adult in good health. CDR3s include the opening cysteine and the closing phenylalanine or tryptophan.

J: TRBJ2-7; V: TRBV10-2; CDR3: CASSEYGYSYEQYF
J: TRBJ2-2; V: TRBV7-6; CDR3: CASSLGASGIIGELFF
J: TRBJ1-2; V: TRBV20-1; CDR3: CSAQGGYGYTF
J: TRBJ1-6; V: TRBV21-1; CDR3: CASSKGARGPLNSPLHF
J: TRBJ1-2; V: TRBV5-8; CDR3: CASRQRGDSGYTF
J: TRBJ1-2; V: TRBV24-1; CDR3: CATSERTGAYGYTF
J: TRBJ2-7; V: TRBV6-5; CDR3: CASLSDSYEQYF
J: TRBJ2-5; V: TRBV19; CDR3: CASSIPTAHRIQETQYF
J: TRBJ2-6; V: TRBV5-6; CDR3: CASSLGRLLSGANVLTF
J: TRBJ2-3; V: TRBV11-2; CDR3: CASSAPGQGDGTDTQYF